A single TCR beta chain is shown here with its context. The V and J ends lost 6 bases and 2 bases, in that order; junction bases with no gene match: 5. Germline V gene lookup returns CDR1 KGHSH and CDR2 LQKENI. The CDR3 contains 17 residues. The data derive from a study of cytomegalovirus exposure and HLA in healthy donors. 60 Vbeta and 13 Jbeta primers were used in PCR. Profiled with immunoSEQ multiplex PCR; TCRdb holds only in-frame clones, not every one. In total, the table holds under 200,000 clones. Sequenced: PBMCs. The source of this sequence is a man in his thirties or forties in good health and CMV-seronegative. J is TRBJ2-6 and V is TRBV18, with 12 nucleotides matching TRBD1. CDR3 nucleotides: TGTGCCAGCTCCCCGGGACAGGGGGCACCTGGGGCCAACGTCCTGACTTTC. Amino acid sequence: CASSPGQGAPGANVLTF.